This T cell receptor (beta chain) was found in a study of T cell repertoires in cytomegalovirus infection (dated by TCRdb to about 2019). Looking at the study overall: Donor HLA type was relevant to the analysis, because carriage of CMV infection together with the matching HLA type was indicated by public TCR beta signatures. The research as a whole found: The ex vivo response was dominated by HLA-C-restricted CMV-specific TCR beta clonotypes, which also provided the single most frequent clonotype in two of eight donors. In both this cohort and an independent approximately 350-donor cohort, the cumulative frequency of public TCR beta family members distinguished carriers of CMV infection plus the relevant HLA type.

The data were produced on an Illumina HiSeq 1500. Through fastp at Q25 and MiXCR, TCRdb rebuilt clones from the public reads, retaining in-frame beta chains. Identical CDR3 proteins give one entry, which carries the most common genes and DNA. The sample table contains approximately 500,000 distinct CDR3 sequences; only one count was recorded for 26% of them. The top ten clones comprise roughly 13% of the sample. Comments on this clonotype: It lacks a known antigen. Base qualities are not provided; no much larger clone lies one nucleotide away.

The sequence was obtained from a human donor in good health (CMV status not recorded). Some clones in this sample may be carry-over from other donors' samples. The sequencing input was PBMCs.

The DNA reads as follows: TGTGCCATCAGTGAGTCGACCGGGGGGGGAGAGACCCAGTACTTC. Its amino acids are CAISESTGGGETQYF. The V and J segments used are TRBV10-3 and TRBJ2-5; TRBD2 lines up with 8 middle nucleotides. CDR1 and CDR2, per the germline V gene, are ENHRY and SYGVKD. Trimmed from V: 0 bases; trimmed from J: 4 bases; junction bases lacking a gene match: 4. Counted from cysteine to phenylalanine, this CDR3 has 15 amino acids. CDR3 DNA is the only sequence kept; it has 45 bases, read in frame from the first base.